The source of this TCR beta chain is a study of OX40 agonist ivuxolimab in advanced cancers. Study-level information: Three dose-escalation patients had partial responses: one with hepatocellular carcinoma and two with cutaneous melanoma.

This table comes from immunoSEQ multiplex PCR, and its TCRdb copy is limited to in-frame clones, with some not included. Here the sample spans fewer than 110,000 clones, around 93% being singletons. No patient had autoimmune disease or received systemic immunosuppression. The junction had 13 bases not matched to a gene; V was cut back by 2 bases and J by 2 bases. The CDR3 is 18 amino acids. Germline V lookup: CDR1 ENHRY, CDR2 SYGVKD. The V call is TRBV10-3, the J call TRBJ2-3; 7 positions match TRBD2. This TCR was sampled from an adult with an advanced solid tumor such as melanoma, head and neck, liver or kidney cancer. The sample here was CD4+ or CD8+ T cells sorted from blood, taken in a trial of the OX40 agonist ivuxolimab. CDR3 DNA sequence: TGTGCCATCAGTGAGCCCCAATCTTCTAGCGGACCCACAGATACGCAGTATTTT. The encoded protein is CAISEPQSSSGPTDTQYF.